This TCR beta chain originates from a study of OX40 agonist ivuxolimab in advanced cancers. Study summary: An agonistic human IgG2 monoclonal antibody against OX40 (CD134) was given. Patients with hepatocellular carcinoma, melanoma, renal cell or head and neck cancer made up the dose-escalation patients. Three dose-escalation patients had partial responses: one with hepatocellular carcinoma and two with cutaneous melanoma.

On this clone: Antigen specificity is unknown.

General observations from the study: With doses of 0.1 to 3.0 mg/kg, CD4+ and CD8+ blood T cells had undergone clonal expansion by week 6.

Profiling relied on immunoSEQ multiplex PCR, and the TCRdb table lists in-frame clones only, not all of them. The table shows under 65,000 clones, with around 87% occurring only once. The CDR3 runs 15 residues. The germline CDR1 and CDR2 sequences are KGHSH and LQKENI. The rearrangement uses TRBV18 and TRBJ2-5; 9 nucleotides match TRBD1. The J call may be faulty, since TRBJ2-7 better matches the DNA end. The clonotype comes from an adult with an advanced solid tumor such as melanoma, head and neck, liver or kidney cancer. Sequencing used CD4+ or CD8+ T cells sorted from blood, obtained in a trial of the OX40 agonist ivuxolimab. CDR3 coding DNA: TGTGCCAGCTCACCAGGGGACAGGGTACCTTACGAGCAGTACTTC. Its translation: CASSPGDRVPYEQYF.